The rows below give T cell receptor beta chains drawn from one sample of a study of cytomegalovirus exposure and HLA in healthy donors. Repertoires were generated with immunoSEQ multiplex PCR, while TCRdb's copy carries only in-frame clones and drops some. This sample yields about 130,000 clones, of which approximately 75% are seen a single time; roughly 3% belongs to the top ten. The specimen sequenced was PBMCs. The receptor source for this set is a woman aged 50 to 65 in good health and CMV-seronegative. CDR3s include the opening cysteine and the closing phenylalanine or tryptophan. D genes are given only for firm matches. Clone size is stated in some rows and not others, as once, few, many or a class when expanded.

TRBV4-1	TRBD1	TRBJ1-1	-	TGCGCCAGCAGCCGGACAGGGGAGGCCACTGAAGCTTTCTTT	CASSRTGEATEAFF
TRBV7-9	-	TRBJ2-1	-	TGTGCCAGCAGCCGGGACACCCTCTACAATGAGCAGTTCTTC	CASSRDTLYNEQFF
TRBV4-1	-	TRBJ2-2	-	TGCGCCAGCAGCCACAGTTTAGTAAGGGGCCCGGGGGAGCTGTTTTTT	CASSHSLVRGPGELFF
TRBV4-2	TRBD2	TRBJ2-7	-	TGTGCCAGCAGCCAAGCCTCGGGGAGGGGCGGGAGAATAAACTACGAGCAGTACTTC	CASSQASGRGGRINYEQYF
TRBV2	TRBD1	TRBJ2-7	-	TGTGCCAGCCCAAAGGCCGGGACAGCCAACGTTTACGAGCAGTACTTC	CASPKAGTANVYEQYF
TRBV4-1	-	TRBJ2-5	-	TGCGCCAGCAGCCAAGTAACTAGTGTAGAGACCCAGTACTTC	CASSQVTSVETQYF
TRBV18	TRBD1	TRBJ1-4	few	TGTGCCAGCTCACCACGACAGGGAGCAACTAATGAAAAACTGTTTTTT	CASSPRQGATNEKLFF
TRBV14	TRBD2	TRBJ2-7	-	TGTGCCAGCAGCCAAGATCGAGGCGGGAGTGGCGAGCAGTACTTC	CASSQDRGGSGEQYF
TRBV5-1	TRBD2	TRBJ2-7	-	TGCGCCAGCAGCTTTTTGCGCGGGGGCTCCTACGAGCAGTACTTC	CASSFLRGGSYEQYF
TRBV5-1	-	TRBJ1-1	-	TGCGCCAGCACCCCGAGGGAGAACACTGAAGCTTTCTTT	CASTPRENTEAFF
TRBV4-3	-	TRBJ1-2	-	TGCGCCAGCAGCCAAGATATCCTGGCAGGTGGCTACACCTTC	CASSQDILAGGYTF
TRBV10-3	TRBD2	TRBJ2-1	-	TGTGCCATCAGTGAGTCGCTAGCGGGAGGCAATGAGCAGTTCTTC	CAISESLAGGNEQFF
TRBV30	-	TRBJ2-3	-	TGTGCCTGGAGTGTACCGGTGTCGGGAGCTCGGGATACGCAGTATTTT	CAWSVPVSGARDTQYF
TRBV9	TRBD2	TRBJ2-1	-	TGTGCCAGCAGCGTTGGACTAGCGGAGGGAGGTTACAATGAGCAGTTCTTC	CASSVGLAEGGYNEQFF
TRBV9	-	TRBJ2-3	-	TGTGCCAGCAGCGCTGGGCAGGTTAGCACAGATACGCAGTATTTT	CASSAGQVSTDTQYF
TRBV11-2	TRBD2	TRBJ2-7	once	TGTGCCAGCAGCCGAACGGGACTAGCACGAACCGAGCAGTACTTC	CASSRTGLARTEQYF
TRBV7-9	TRBD1	TRBJ1-2	-	TGTGCCAGCAGCTCGCAGGGGGCCCGGATTATAGGACGATGGGGCTACACCTTC	CASSSQGARIIGRWGYTF
TRBV27	-	TRBJ1-2	few	TGTGCCAGCAGTCGGATGCTCAGGGACTATGGCTACACCTTC	CASSRMLRDYGYTF
TRBV6-1	TRBD1	TRBJ1-2	-	TGTGCCAGCAGTGAAGGAGCTGGGACAGGGGGCTATGGCTACACCTTC	CASSEGAGTGGYGYTF
TRBV10-3	-	TRBJ1-1	-	TGTGCCATCAGCCTAGGGGGAGAGAACACTGAAGCTTTCTTT	CAISLGGENTEAFF
TRBV6-5	-	TRBJ2-5	-	TGTGCCAGCAGTTACTCTGTGGGGGCTAGAGAGACCCAGTACTTC	CASSYSVGARETQYF
TRBV5-6	TRBD2	TRBJ2-1	-	TGTGCCAGCAGCCCCGGACTAGCGGGAACCAATGAGCAGTTCTTC	CASSPGLAGTNEQFF
TRBV10-3	-	TRBJ1-2	-	TGTGCCATCAGTGGACGGGAGGGAGACTATGGCTACACCTTC	CAISGREGDYGYTF
TRBV28	TRBD1	TRBJ1-3	-	TGTGCCAGCAGTTTAATGGGGACAGTAGGTGGAAACACCATATATTTT	CASSLMGTVGGNTIYF
TRBV5-1	-	TRBJ2-7	-	TGCGCCAGCAGCTTAGACAGGACCGACTCCTACGAGCAGTACTTC	CASSLDRTDSYEQYF
TRBV27	TRBD2	TRBJ2-5	-	TGTGCCAGCCGTCTCGGGGCTAGCGGGAACCAAGAGACCCAGTACTTC	CASRLGASGNQETQYF
TRBV19	-	TRBJ2-2	-	TGTGCCAGTGAAAACCGGGACTCACTCAGTCCGGAGCTGTTTTTT	CASENRDSLSPELFF
TRBV28	-	TRBJ1-6	-	TGTGCCAGCAGTTTTGGGGAGTCCTATAATTCACCCCTCCACTTT	CASSFGESYNSPLHF
TRBV2	TRBD2	TRBJ2-3	-	TGTGCCAGCCTCCTGGATGGGGCGGGAGTAAATACGCAGTATTTT	CASLLDGAGVNTQYF
TRBV5-4	-	TRBJ2-1	-	TGTGCCAGCAGCTTGGACTATTACAATGAGCAGTTCTTC	CASSLDYYNEQFF
TRBV7-2	TRBD1	TRBJ2-7	-	TGTGCCAGCAGCTTAGTGTCGGGCAGGGGGCGCATCGCCTACGAGCAGTACTTC	CASSLVSGRGRIAYEQYF
TRBV25-1	TRBD1	TRBJ2-7	-	TGTGCCAGCAAAAGAACGGGACAGGGTAATTACGAGCAGTACTTC	CASKRTGQGNYEQYF
TRBV10-3	TRBD2	TRBJ2-2	-	TGTGCCATCAGTGGGACTAGCGGGTCCCTCGGGGAGCTGTTTTTT	CAISGTSGSLGELFF
TRBV7-9	TRBD1	TRBJ2-7	once	TGTTCCATCCCAGGGACAGGGGAGGAAGGGGGCTCCTACGAGCAGTACTTC	CSIPGTGEEGGSYEQYF
TRBV7-2	-	TRBJ1-3	-	TGTGCCAGCAGCTTGGGCGGGTCCAACTCTGGAAACACCATATATTTT	CASSLGGSNSGNTIYF
TRBV28	-	TRBJ1-3	-	TGTGCCAGCAGTTCGACAAGTCAGACTGGAAACACCATATATTTT	CASSSTSQTGNTIYF
TRBV11-2	TRBD1	TRBJ1-3	-	TGTGCCAGCAGCCAAGCTGACAGGGGCTCTGGAAACACCATATATTTT	CASSQADRGSGNTIYF
TRBV7-9	-	TRBJ2-7	once	TGTGCCAGCAGTTTTACAGGGAGCGAGCAGTACTTC	CASSFTGSEQYF
TRBV10-3	-	TRBJ2-5	-	TGTGCCATCAGTGAGTCACAGGGCCCAGAGACCCAGTACTTC	CAISESQGPETQYF
TRBV7-2	-	TRBJ1-2	-	TGTGCCAGCAGCTTAATGGGGAGGTCGGCAGACGGCGGCTACACCTTC	CASSLMGRSADGGYTF
TRBV18	TRBD1	TRBJ2-7	-	TGTGCCAGCTCACTCGGGACAGTCTCTGAGCAGTACTTC	CASSLGTVSEQYF
TRBV7-3	TRBD1	TRBJ2-3	-	TGTGCCAGCAGCTCAGCGCCGGGACAGGGAGATACGCAGTATTTT	CASSSAPGQGDTQYF
TRBV6-1	-	TRBJ2-1	-	TGTGCCAGCAATCCAGATGCTGTCAATGAGCAGTTCTTC	CASNPDAVNEQFF
TRBV7-8	-	TRBJ1-2	-	TGTGCCAGCAGCTTAGAAAGACTCATAAAGGTGAATGGCTACACCTTC	CASSLERLIKVNGYTF
TRBV7-2	-	TRBJ2-3	-	TGTGCCAGCAGCTCCCGGACTGGGGAAGATACGCAGTATTTT	CASSSRTGEDTQYF
TRBV6-5	-	TRBJ1-2	-	TGTGCCAGCAAGCAAGGGGCAGGGTATGGCTACACCTTC	CASKQGAGYGYTF
TRBV25-1	-	TRBJ1-1	-	TGTGCCAGCAGTGGACAGGACTCTGTAGGAACTGAAGCTTTCTTT	CASSGQDSVGTEAFF
TRBV19	-	TRBJ1-1	few	TGTGCCAGTACAGCTGAGGACGGGGACACTGAAGCTTTCTTT	CASTAEDGDTEAFF
TRBV5-1	-	TRBJ2-4	-	TGCGCCAGCAGCTTGGGGGGCCGGGGGACAGCCAAAAACATTCAGTACTTC	CASSLGGRGTAKNIQYF
TRBV28	-	TRBJ1-6	-	TGTGCCAGCAGTTTAAACTTCGGGTCTTCACCCCTCCACTTT	CASSLNFGSSPLHF
TRBV21-1	-	TRBJ2-3	few	TGTGCCAGCAGCGCCGGACTAGGGACAGATACGCAGTATTTT	CASSAGLGTDTQYF
TRBV19	TRBD1	TRBJ1-2	-	TGTGCCACTCAGGGACAGTGGGGTAGTGGCTACACCTTC	CATQGQWGSGYTF
TRBV27	-	TRBJ2-7	-	TGTGCCAGCAGTTTCAGGGGTGGACTTGAGCAGTACTTC	CASSFRGGLEQYF
TRBV18	-	TRBJ1-5	-	TGTGCCAGCTCACCAAAAACGTTCTGGGGAGATCAGCCCCAGCATTTT	CASSPKTFWGDQPQHF
TRBV7-2	TRBD1	TRBJ2-2	-	TGTGCCAGCAGCTACCGGACAGGGACGACGAACACCGGGGAGCTGTTTTTT	CASSYRTGTTNTGELFF
TRBV7-2	TRBD1	TRBJ2-2	-	TGTGCCAGCAGCCACGGGACAGTTACCACCGGGGAGCTGTTTTTT	CASSHGTVTTGELFF
TRBV7-6	TRBD2	TRBJ2-7	-	TGTGCCAGCAGCACATTAGCGGGAGAGAGCGAGCAGTACTTC	CASSTLAGESEQYF
TRBV7-3	TRBD1	TRBJ1-6	few	TGTGCCAGCAGCTCGATCGGGACAGGGAAGTCACCCCTCCACTTT	CASSSIGTGKSPLHF
TRBV5-6	-	TRBJ2-1	-	TGTGCCAGCAGCTTGCAAAATGAGCAGTTCTTC	CASSLQNEQFF
TRBV19	TRBD1	TRBJ2-7	once	TGTGCCAGTAGTTGGGGACAGGGGGTTTCCTACGAGCAGTACTTC	CASSWGQGVSYEQYF